The 2 T cell receptor beta chains below come from one sample, sequenced in a study of blood T cells in healthy people across ages. Primers used in a second PCR of roughly 6 to 12 cycles were a sample-barcoded 5' primer and a J-beta primer mix. TCRdb called the 5' RACE reads again in MiXCR, with one record for every CDR3 protein. The table includes fewer than 2 million distinct CDR3 sequences, about two fifths detected once. Sequencing used blood. Receptors originate from a human donor in good health.

CDR3 loop: CASSKDRGLGNEQFF. The CDR3 DNA is TGTGCCAGCAGCAAGGACAGGGGGCTAGGCAATGAGCAGTTCTTC. This chain links TRBV6-1 with TRBJ2-1, with 11 bases fitting TRBD1. Germline V CDR1 and CDR2: MNHNS, SASEGT. The CDR3 contains 15 residues. V shed 6 bases, J shed 6 bases, and the junction held 7 bases outside the gene matches.

A single count supports this clonotype. J is TRBJ2-1 and V is TRBV29-1, with 7 bases aligning to TRBD1. Unmatched junction bases numbered 11, after V lost 6 bases and J lost 6 bases. Per the germline V gene, CDR1 is SQVTM and CDR2 is ANQGSEA. CDR3 length equals 14 residues. In nucleotides, the CDR3 is TGCAGCGTAGATGGGACAGATCAAGGCAATGAGCAGTTCTTC. Encoded protein: CSVDGTDQGNEQFF.